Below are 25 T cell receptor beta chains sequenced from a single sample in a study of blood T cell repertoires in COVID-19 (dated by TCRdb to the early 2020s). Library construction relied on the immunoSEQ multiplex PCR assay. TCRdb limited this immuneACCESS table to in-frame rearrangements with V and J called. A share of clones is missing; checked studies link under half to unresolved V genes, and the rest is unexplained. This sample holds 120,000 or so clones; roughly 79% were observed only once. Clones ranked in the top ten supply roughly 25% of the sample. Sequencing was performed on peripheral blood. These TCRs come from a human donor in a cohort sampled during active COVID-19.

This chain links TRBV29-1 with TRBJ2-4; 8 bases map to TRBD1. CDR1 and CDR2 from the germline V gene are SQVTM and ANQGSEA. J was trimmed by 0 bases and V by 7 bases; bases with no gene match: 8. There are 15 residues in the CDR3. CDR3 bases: TGCAGCGGTGGGACAGGAGGACTAGCCAAAAACATTCAGTACTTC. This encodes CSGGTGGLAKNIQYF.

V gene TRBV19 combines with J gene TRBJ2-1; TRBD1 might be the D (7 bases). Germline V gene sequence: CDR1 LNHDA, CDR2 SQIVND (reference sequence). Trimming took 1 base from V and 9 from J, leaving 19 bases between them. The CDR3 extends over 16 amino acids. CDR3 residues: CASSIAGRQGYGEQFF. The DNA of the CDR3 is TGTGCCAGTAGTATAGCCGGGAGACAGGGTTACGGTGAGCAGTTCTTC.

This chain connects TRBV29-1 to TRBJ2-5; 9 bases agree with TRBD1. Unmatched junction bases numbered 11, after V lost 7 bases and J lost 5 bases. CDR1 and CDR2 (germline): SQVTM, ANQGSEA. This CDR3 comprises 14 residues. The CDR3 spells CSAQGGQGRETQYF. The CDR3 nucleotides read TGCAGCGCCCAAGGGGGACAGGGAAGGGAGACCCAGTACTTC.

Here the CDR3 reads CAISEASDSYNEQFF. CDR3 nucleotides: TGTGCCATCAGTGAGGCTAGCGACTCCTACAATGAGCAGTTCTTC. The rearrangement uses TRBV10-3 and TRBJ2-1, with D possibly matching TRBD2 (6 bases). The V and J ends lost 2 bases and 0 bases respectively, with 8 bases between them. Germline loops: CDR1 ENHRY, CDR2 SYGVKD. The CDR3 contains 15 residues.

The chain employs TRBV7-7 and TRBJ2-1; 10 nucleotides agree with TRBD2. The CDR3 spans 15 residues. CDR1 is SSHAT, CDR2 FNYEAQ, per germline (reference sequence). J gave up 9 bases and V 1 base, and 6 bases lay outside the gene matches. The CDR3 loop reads CASSLVAGGDGEQFF. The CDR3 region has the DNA TGTGCCAGCAGCTTAGTAGCGGGGGGCGACGGTGAGCAGTTCTTC.

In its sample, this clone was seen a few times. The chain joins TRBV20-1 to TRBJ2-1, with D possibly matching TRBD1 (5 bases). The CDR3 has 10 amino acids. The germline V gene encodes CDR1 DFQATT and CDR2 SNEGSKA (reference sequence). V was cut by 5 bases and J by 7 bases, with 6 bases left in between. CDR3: CSAQGNEQFF. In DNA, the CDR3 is TGCAGTGCTCAGGGTAATGAGCAGTTCTTC.

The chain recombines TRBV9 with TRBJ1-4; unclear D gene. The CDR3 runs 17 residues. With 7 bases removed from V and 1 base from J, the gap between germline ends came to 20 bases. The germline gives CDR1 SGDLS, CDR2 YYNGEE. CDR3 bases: TGTGCCAGCGGGCCCGGGGAGCCCGGCATAACTAATGAAAAACTGTTTTTT. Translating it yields CASGPGEPGITNEKLFF.

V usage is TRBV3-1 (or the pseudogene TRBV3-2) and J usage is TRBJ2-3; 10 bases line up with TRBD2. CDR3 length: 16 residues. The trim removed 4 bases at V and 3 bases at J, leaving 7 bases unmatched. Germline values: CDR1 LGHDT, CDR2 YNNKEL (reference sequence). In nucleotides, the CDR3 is TGTGCCAGCAGCCTCACACCGGGACTAGCGACAGATACGCAGTATTTT. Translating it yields CASSLTPGLATDTQYF.

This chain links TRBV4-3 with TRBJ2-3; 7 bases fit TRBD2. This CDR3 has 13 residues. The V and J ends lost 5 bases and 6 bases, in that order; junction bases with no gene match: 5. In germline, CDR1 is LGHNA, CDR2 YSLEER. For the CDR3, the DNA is TGCGCCAGCAGCGGCGGGACTACGGATACGCAGTATTTT. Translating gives CASSGGTTDTQYF.

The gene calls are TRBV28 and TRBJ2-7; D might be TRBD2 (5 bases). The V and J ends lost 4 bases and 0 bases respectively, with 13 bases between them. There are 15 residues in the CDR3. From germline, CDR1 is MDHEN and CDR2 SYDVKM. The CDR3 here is CASSSPGVSSYEQYF. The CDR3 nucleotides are TGTGCCAGCAGTTCCCCCGGGGTAAGCTCCTACGAGCAGTACTTC.

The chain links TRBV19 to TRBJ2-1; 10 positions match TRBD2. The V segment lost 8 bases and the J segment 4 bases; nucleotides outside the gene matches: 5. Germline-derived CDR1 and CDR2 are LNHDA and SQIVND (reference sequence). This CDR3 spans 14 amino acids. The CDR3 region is CASRTSGVYNEQFF. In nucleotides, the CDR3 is TGTGCCAGTCGTACTAGCGGGGTATACAATGAGCAGTTCTTC.

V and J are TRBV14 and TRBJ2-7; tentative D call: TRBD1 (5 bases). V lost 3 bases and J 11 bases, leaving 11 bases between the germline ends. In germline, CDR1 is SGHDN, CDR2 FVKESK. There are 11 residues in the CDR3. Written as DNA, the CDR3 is TGTGCCAGCAGCCAGCAGGGAATCGAGTACTTC. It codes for CASSQQGIEYF.

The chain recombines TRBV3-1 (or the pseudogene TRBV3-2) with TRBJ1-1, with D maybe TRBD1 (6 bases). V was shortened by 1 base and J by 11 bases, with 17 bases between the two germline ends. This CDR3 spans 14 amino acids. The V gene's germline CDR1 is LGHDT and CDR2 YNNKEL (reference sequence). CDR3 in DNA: TGTGCCAGCAGCCAAGGGCCCGGAGGGGGGGTGGCTTTCTTT. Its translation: CASSQGPGGGVAFF.

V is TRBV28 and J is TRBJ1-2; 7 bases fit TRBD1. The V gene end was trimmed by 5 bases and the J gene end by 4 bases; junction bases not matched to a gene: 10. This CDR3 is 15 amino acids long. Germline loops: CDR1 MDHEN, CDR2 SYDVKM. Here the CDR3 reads CASSVQGSRFYGYTF. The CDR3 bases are TGTGCCAGCAGTGTACAGGGGTCCCGATTCTATGGCTACACCTTC.

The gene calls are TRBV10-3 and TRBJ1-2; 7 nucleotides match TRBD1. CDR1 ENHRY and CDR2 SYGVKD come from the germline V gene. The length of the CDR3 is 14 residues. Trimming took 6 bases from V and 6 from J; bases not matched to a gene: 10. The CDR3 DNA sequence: TGTGCCATCAGGAACAGGGGACTCGAGGATGGCTACACCTTC. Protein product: CAIRNRGLEDGYTF.

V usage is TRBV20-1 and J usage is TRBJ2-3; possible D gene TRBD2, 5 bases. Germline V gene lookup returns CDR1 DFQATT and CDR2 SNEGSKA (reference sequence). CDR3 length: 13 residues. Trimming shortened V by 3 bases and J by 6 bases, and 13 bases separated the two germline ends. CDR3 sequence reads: CSASKASGDTQYF. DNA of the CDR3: TGCAGTGCTAGTAAGGCCTCGGGGGATACGCAGTATTTT.

CDR3: CASSYGSDHTEAFF. The DNA for the CDR3 is TGTGCCAGCAGTTACGGCAGCGACCACACTGAAGCTTTCTTT. This rearrangement joins TRBV6-5 to TRBJ1-1, with D unresolved. V lost 2 bases to trimming and J lost 3 bases, with 10 bases between them. The CDR3 is 14 amino acids. The germline V gene has CDR1 MNHEY and CDR2 SVGAGI.

The CDR3 DNA follows: TGTGCCAGCAGCTTAGCGGGGACAGCCTTCGATGAGCAGTTCTTC. Its protein product is CASSLAGTAFDEQFF. The chain combines TRBV7-9 with TRBJ2-1; 7 bases map to TRBD1. Germline CDR1 is SEHNR and CDR2 is FQNEAQ (reference sequence). Losses at the gene ends were 0 bases for V and 8 bases for J; bases not matched to a gene: 7. This CDR3 region has 15 residues.

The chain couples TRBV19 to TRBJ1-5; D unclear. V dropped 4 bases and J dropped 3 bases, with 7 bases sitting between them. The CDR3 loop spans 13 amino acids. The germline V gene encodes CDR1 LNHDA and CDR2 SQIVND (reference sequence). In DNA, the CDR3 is TGTGCCAGTAGTAGAGACGTCAATCAGCCCCAGCATTTT. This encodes CASSRDVNQPQHF.

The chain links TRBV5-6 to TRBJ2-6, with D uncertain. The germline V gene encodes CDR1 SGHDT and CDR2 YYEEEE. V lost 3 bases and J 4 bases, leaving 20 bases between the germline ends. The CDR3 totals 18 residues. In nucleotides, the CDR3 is TGTGCCAGCAGCTCGGTACGATATGAGGTTTTAGGGGCCAACGTCCTGACTTTC. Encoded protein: CASSSVRYEVLGANVLTF. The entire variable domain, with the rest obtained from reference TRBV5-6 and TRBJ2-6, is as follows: DAGVTQSPTHLIKTRGQQVTLRCSPKSGHDTVSWYQQALGQGPQFIFQYYEEEERQRGNFPDRFSGHQFPNYSSELNVNALLLGDSALYLCASSSVRYEVLGANVLTFGAGSRLTVL.

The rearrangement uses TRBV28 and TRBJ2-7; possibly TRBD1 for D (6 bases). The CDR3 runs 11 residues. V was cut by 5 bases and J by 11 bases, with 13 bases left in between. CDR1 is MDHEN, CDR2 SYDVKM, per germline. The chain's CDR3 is CASSTGTRKYF. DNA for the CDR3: TGTGCCAGCAGTACAGGGACCCGTAAGTACTTC.

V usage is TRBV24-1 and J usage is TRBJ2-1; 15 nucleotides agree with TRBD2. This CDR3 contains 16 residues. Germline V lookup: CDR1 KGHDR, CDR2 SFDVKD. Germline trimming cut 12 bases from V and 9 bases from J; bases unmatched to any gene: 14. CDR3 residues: CARGTSGRTLGGEQFF. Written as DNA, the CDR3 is TGTGCCCGAGGGACTAGCGGGAGGACTTTAGGGGGTGAGCAGTTCTTC.

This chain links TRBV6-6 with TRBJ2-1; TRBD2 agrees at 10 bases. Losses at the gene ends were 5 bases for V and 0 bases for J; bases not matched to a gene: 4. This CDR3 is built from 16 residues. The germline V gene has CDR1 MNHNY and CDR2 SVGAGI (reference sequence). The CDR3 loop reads CASSSGRAVSYNEQFF. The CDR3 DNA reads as TGTGCCAGCAGTAGCGGGAGGGCCGTCTCCTACAATGAGCAGTTCTTC.

The CDR3, as DNA: TGTGCCAGCAGTGTCGAGAGCTCCTATAATTCACCCCTCCACTTT. Translated, it gives CASSVESSYNSPLHF. This rearrangement joins TRBV2 to TRBJ1-6; no definite D call. CDR1 and CDR2 from the germline V gene are SNHLY and FYNNEI. V was cut by 4 bases and J by 0 bases, with 7 bases left in between. This CDR3 is built from 15 residues. Variable domain in full (rest from reference TRBV2 and TRBJ1-6): EPEVTQTPSHQVTQMGQEVILRCVPISNHLYFYWYRQILGQKVEFLVSFYNNEISEKSEIFDDQFSVERPDGSNFTLKIRSTKLEDSAMYFCASSVESSYNSPLHFGNGTRLTVT.

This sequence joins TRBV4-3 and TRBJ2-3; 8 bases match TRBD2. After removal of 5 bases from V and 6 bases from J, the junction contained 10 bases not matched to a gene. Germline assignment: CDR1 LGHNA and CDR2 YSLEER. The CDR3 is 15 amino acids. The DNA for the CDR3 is TGCGCCAGCAGCAAAAACTTGGCTAGCGGGGATACGCAGTATTTT. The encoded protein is CASSKNLASGDTQYF.